This T cell receptor (beta chain) was profiled in a study of blood T cells in healthy people across ages. Whole-study results and caveats: Both higher diversity and more naive CD4+ cells marked long-lived donors when set against aged donors.

A second PCR of about 7 to 12 cycles used a sample-barcoded 5' primer and a J-beta primer mix. All cDNA molecules were each tagged by a template-switch adaptor with 12 random nucleotides. MiXCR, run by TCRdb on the 5' RACE reads, gives a single entry per CDR3 protein. The table lists about 1 million distinct CDR3 sequences, more than 40% of them singletons. As to this clonotype: Its cognate antigen is unknown.

Sequences were obtained from blood. The sequence was obtained from a woman aged 60 to 75 in good health.

CDR3 region: CASSLEAAPTDTQYF. Written as DNA, the CDR3 is TGCGCCAGCAGCTTGGAGGCGGCTCCCACAGATACGCAGTATTTT. The chain combines TRBV5-1 with TRBJ2-3; D unresolved. The CDR3 spans 15 residues. Germline V gene data show CDR1 as SGHRS and CDR2 as YFSETQ. Trimming removed 0 bases from V and 2 bases from J, with 10 bases in between.